This T cell receptor beta chain was captured by sequencing in a study of blood T cell repertoires in COVID-19. Germline-derived CDR1 and CDR2 are KGHSH and LQKENI. The CDR3 loop spans 14 amino acids. V lost 3 bases to trimming and J lost 7 bases; unmatched junction nucleotides: 5. Assay used: immunoSEQ multiplex PCR; TCRdb lists only in-frame clones, some missing. Among 200,000 to 300,000 clones listed, 85% to 90% were seen once. The chain employs TRBV18 and TRBJ2-1; 8 nucleotides line up with TRBD2. The sequenced sample consisted of peripheral blood. The TCR comes from a woman aged 60-75 years with COVID-19, enrolled during active disease. This CDR3 reads CASSPASGGNEQFF. CDR3 coding DNA: TGTGCCAGCTCACCGGCCTCGGGAGGGAATGAGCAGTTCTTC. Full variable domain (rest looked up from reference TRBV18 and TRBJ2-1): NAGVMQNPRHLVRRRGQEARLRCSPMKGHSHVYWYRQLPEEGLKFMVYLQKENIIDESGMPKERFSAEFPKEGPSILRIQQVVRGDSAAYFCASSPASGGNEQFFGPGTRLTVL.